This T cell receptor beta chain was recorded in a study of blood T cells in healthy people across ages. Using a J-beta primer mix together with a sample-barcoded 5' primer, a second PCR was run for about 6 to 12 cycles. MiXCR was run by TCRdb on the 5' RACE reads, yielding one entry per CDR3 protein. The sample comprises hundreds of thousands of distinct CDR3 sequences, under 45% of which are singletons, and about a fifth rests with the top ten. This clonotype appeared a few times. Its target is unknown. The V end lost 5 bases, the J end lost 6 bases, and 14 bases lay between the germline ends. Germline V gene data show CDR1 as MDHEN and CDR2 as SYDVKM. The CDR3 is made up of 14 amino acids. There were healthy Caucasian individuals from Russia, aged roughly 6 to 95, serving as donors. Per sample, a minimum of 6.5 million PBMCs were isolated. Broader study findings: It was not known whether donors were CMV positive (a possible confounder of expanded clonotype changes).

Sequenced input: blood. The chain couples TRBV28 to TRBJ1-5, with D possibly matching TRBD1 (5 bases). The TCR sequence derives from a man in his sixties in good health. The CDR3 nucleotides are TGTGCCAGCAGTCCAACCTCAGGGATTCAGCCCCAGCATTTT. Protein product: CASSPTSGIQPQHF.